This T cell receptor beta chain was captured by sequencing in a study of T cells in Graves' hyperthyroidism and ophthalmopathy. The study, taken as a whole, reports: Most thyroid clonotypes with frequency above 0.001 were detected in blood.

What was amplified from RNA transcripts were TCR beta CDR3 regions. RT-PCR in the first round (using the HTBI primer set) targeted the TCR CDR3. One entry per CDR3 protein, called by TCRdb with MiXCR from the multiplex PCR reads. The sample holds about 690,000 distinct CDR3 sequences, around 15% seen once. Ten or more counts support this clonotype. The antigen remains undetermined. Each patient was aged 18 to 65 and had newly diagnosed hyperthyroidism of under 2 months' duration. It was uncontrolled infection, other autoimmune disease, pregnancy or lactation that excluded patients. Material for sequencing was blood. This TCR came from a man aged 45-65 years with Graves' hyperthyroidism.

The CDR3 region is CASSPETSYGELFF. The CDR3 coding sequence is TGTGCCAGCAGCCCCGAGACTAGCTACGGGGAGCTGTTTTTT. This rearrangement joins TRBV7-3 to TRBJ2-2; TRBD2 aligns across 7 bases. Germline V gene sequence: CDR1 SGHTA, CDR2 FQGTGA. V was clipped by 5 bases and J by 7 bases; unmatched bases: 7. The CDR3 runs 14 residues.